This TCR beta chain was obtained from a study of breast tumors, draining lymph nodes, adjacent tissues. This clonotype was observed many times. Its antigen is undetermined. Breast cancer patients provided tissue from their axillary draining lymph nodes. Overall study findings and caveats: Tumor T cell lymph node origin was a supported hypothesis, not proven. Compared with lymph nodes, tumors were less diverse; compared with nontumor tissue, more. Tumor and nontumor repertoires were significantly more similar in luminal-like than in basal-like breast cancer. The data were judged consistent with most tumor T cells coming from lymph node and expanding in tumor.

TCRdb re-derived calls from the multiplex PCR reads in MiXCR, one entry per CDR3 protein. This sample carries about 220,000 distinct CDR3 sequences, 34% of them seen once, and the ten largest clones take over 3.5%. CDR1 DFQATT and CDR2 SNEGSKA come from the germline V gene (reference sequence). With 0 bases removed from V and 4 bases from J, the gap between germline ends came to 9 bases. This CDR3 region has 13 residues. The V and J genes are TRBV20-1 and TRBJ1-2; TRBD1 might be the D (6 bases). This TCR came from a female donor with breast cancer. Some clones in this sample may be carry-over from other donors' samples. Sequencing used axillary lymph node tissue. The CDR3 here is CSAREGAGYGYTF. DNA for the CDR3: TGCAGTGCTAGAGAGGGGGCGGGCTATGGCTACACCTTC.